Below are 11 T cell receptor beta chains sequenced from a single sample in a study of breast tumors, draining lymph nodes, adjacent tissues. Each CDR3 protein is one row after TCRdb ran MiXCR on the multiplex PCR reads. The table records about 180,000 distinct CDR3 sequences, around a third of them present only once. Axillary draining lymph nodes of breast cancer patients supplied the node samples. The material sequenced was axillary lymph node tissue. These receptors were collected from a female donor with breast cancer. Some clones in this sample may be carry-over from other donors' samples.

This clonotype has a handful of counts. Being one base from a much bigger clone, this may be a read error. V and J are TRBV7-2 and TRBJ2-5, with 13 bases fitting TRBD2. This CDR3 has 15 amino acids. Looked up from germline, CDR1 is SGHTA and CDR2 is FQGNSA. The CDR3, as DNA: TGTGCCAGCAGAAGACTAGCGGGAGGCCTAGAGACCCAGCACTTC. It codes for CASRRLAGGLETQHF.

On this clonotype itself: No conserved phenylalanine or tryptophan ends this CDR3, so it is likely a read error. The V call is TRBV7-3, the J call TRBJ1-6; D uncertain. V shed 6 bases and J shed 9 bases, with 24 bases lying between them. Looked up from germline, CDR1 is SGHTA and CDR2 is FQGTGA. CDR3 length equals 17 residues. CDR3 in DNA: TGTGCCAGCAGTCCAGCGGGGTCTCGGATCGCGATTTCACCCCTCCACTCT. Translation: CASSPAGSRIAISPLHS.

The chain joins TRBV24-1 to TRBJ1-2, with D perhaps matching TRBD1 (5 bases). The V end was cut by 11 bases, the J end by 6 bases, with 30 bases between. The CDR3 is 17 residues long. CDR1 KGHDR and CDR2 SFDVKD come from the germline V gene. In nucleotides, the CDR3 is TGTGCCAGTAGCGTAGCTGACGACGCCGTGGGGGTTCATGGCTACACCTTC. Translating it yields CASSVADDAVGVHGYTF.

The chain employs TRBV27 and TRBJ1-5, with a weak D call TRBD1 (5 bases). The V and J ends lost 5 bases and 3 bases respectively, with 14 bases between them. The germline V gene encodes CDR1 MNHEY and CDR2 SMNVEV (reference sequence). The CDR3 sequence is 15 residues long. CDR3 sequence reads: CASSLGDGFNQPQHF. CDR3 sequence (DNA): TGTGCCAGCAGTCTTGGGGACGGCTTCAATCAGCCCCAGCATTTT.

This chain joins TRBV25-1 and TRBJ2-3; tentative D call: TRBD2 (5 bases). Germline-derived CDR1 and CDR2 are MGHDK and SYGVNS. The CDR3 runs 17 residues. Trimming removed 1 base at V and 0 bases at J, with 14 bases between. The CDR3 DNA sequence: TGTGCCAGCAGTGAATGGAGGCGTAGAGCTAGCACAGATACGCAGTATTTT. Translation gives CASSEWRRRASTDTQYF.

Ten or more counts support this clonotype. The rearrangement joins TRBV7-9 to TRBJ2-4; no clear D. The CDR3 has 12 amino acids. The V end lost 3 bases, the J end lost 1 base, and 1 base lay between the germline ends. Germline V CDR1 and CDR2: SEHNR, FQNEAQ (reference sequence). CDR3 region: CASSLAKNIQYF. CDR3 coding DNA: TGTGCCAGCAGCTTGGCCAAAAACATTCAGTACTTC.

There are many counts of this clonotype. The genes are TRBV19 and TRBJ1-2; D is possibly TRBD1 (5 bases). Looked up from germline, CDR1 is LNHDA and CDR2 is SQIVND (reference sequence). The CDR3 is 13 residues long. Trimming shortened V by 7 bases and J by 2 bases, and 11 bases separated the two germline ends. This CDR3 reads CASMRGLNYGYTF. The CDR3 bases are TGTGCCAGTATGCGGGGCTTGAACTATGGCTACACCTTC.

The V and J genes are TRBV19 and TRBJ1-1; 11 bases are shared with TRBD1. Per the germline V gene, CDR1 is LNHDA and CDR2 is SQIVND (reference sequence). The CDR3 runs to 19 residues. After removal of 7 bases from V and 0 bases from J, the junction contained 16 bases not matched to a gene. In DNA, the CDR3 is TGTGCCAGTACCACGGGACAGGGGGAAAGTCCATGGATGAACACTGAAGCTTTCTTT. Protein: CASTTGQGESPWMNTEAFF.

Concerning this clonotype itself: It may be a read error: a sequence one base away is much more abundant. The gene calls are TRBV6-5 and TRBJ2-1; 9 nucleotides align to TRBD1. This CDR3 spans 16 amino acids. V lost 5 bases and J lost 8; bases outside the gene matches: 13. Germline CDR1 and CDR2: MNHEY and SVGAGI. The CDR3 DNA reads as TGTGCCAGCAGTGACGCGACCGGGACAGGGAGGGATGAGCAGTTCTTC. It translates to CASSDATGTGRDEQFF.

The chain combines TRBV24-1 with TRBJ2-3; 8 positions match TRBD2. Trimming cost V 0 bases and J 2 bases; bases outside gene matches: 9. The CDR3 runs 18 residues. Germline CDR1 and CDR2: KGHDR and SFDVKD. Written as DNA, the CDR3 is TGTGCCACCAGTGATTTGCTGGTGGGCGGGGGGCCCACAGATACGCAGTATTTT. Translated: CATSDLLVGGGPTDTQYF.

This clonotype was seen at least ten times. V usage is TRBV25-1 and J usage is TRBJ1-6; no firm D call. Between the trimmed V and J ends, which lost 1 base and 10 bases, there was a span of 8 bases. The CDR3 runs to 13 residues. The germline V gene encodes CDR1 MGHDK and CDR2 SYGVNS. In DNA form, the CDR3 reads TGTGCCAGCAGTGAATTATTTCGGTCACCCCTCCACTTT. Its protein product is CASSELFRSPLHF.